This T cell receptor beta chain derives from a study of T cells in Graves' hyperthyroidism and ophthalmopathy. Amplified TCR beta CDR3 regions derived from RNA transcripts. RT-PCR in the first round (using the HTBI primer set) targeted the TCR CDR3. TCRdb analysed the multiplex PCR reads with MiXCR anew, one entry per CDR3 protein. The data show about 530,000 distinct CDR3 sequences, with roughly a sixth seen just once and roughly 15% held by the top ten. The sample holds many counts of this clonotype. The CDR3 extends over 17 amino acids. V lost 2 bases and J 3 bases, leaving 17 bases between the germline ends.

The TCR comes from a woman under 30 with Graves' ophthalmopathy. V and J are TRBV12-3 or TRBV12-4 and TRBJ2-1; D might be TRBD1 or TRBD2, each matching 7 bases. Sequencing used blood. CDR3 amino acids: CASSLPGGGGSYNEQFF. CDR3 in DNA: TGTGCCAGCAGTTTACCAGGAGGGGGCGGGAGCTACAATGAGCAGTTCTTC.